This T cell receptor beta chain was recovered during a study of cytomegalovirus exposure and HLA in healthy donors (dated by TCRdb to about 2017). A note on the overall study: According to an earlier analysis of 550 to 700 of the donors, about 179 million T cells yielded 100 million or so unique TCR beta sequences and around 300 Gb of sequence data. Besides the first cohort of more than 650 subjects, a separate validation cohort made up of some 110 different subjects was used. Class I and class II HLA loci were covered by the typing at four-digit resolution. Of the roughly 400 genotyped donors, about 80% fell in the genetic ancestry cluster associated with self-reported Caucasian donors. All discovery cohort repertoires had been generated on a single sequencing platform. Across approximately 400 genotyped donors of the cohort, an average of approximately 200,000 unique TCR beta nucleotide sequences per donor were sequenced, and 15% to 20% of those sequences were non-productive. High-throughput TCR immunosequencing, statistical association of individual TCRs with disease status, and machine learning were combined to predict cytomegalovirus infection status. The later analysis used no new phenotypic data to find candidate immune exposures, relying instead on TCR beta sequences and their occurrence across donors. The study was designed to test whether signatures of past pathogen exposure could be identified by cataloging public T cell receptors. In a later genetic analysis, genome-wide SNP genotypes for 398 of the 666 donors were used, and that subset was treated as a discovery cohort. An early release that covered around 590 HLA-typed donors contained about 290 gigabases of sequencing data and 65 million to 100 million unique TCR sequences. The T cell repertoires of around 730 subjects were profiled by immunosequencing and related to cytomegalovirus serostatus. In an earlier analysis of about 590 of the donors, high-throughput TCR beta sequencing was used to judge whether each TCR beta V gene segment behaved as functional or pseudogenic. Because of strong linkage in the cohort, roughly five DR-DQ haplotypes were treated as single units for association and clustering. A later analysis re-analyzed previously published TCR beta repertoires from roughly 690 donors and added high-resolution HLA genotyping to study TCR occurrence patterns. Donor age, sex, ethnicity and CMV serostatus were collected together with the repertoire data. Typing coverage differed by locus: A, B, C, DRB1 and DQB1 were typed in about 629-640 donors, DQA1 in 522, DPA1 in some 570, and DPB1 in about 450.

V has 0 bases trimmed and J has 3 bases trimmed; junction bases matching no gene number 5. The germline V gene encodes CDR1 SGHNT and CDR2 YYREEE (reference sequence). The CDR3 starts with the cysteine, ends with the phenylalanine, and has 16 residues. The retained sequence is limited to the CDR3, 48 bases, with the frame set at the first base. In total, roughly 670 healthy bone marrow donors made up the cohort. At the time of sampling, every cohort member was nominally healthy, though immune exposures that went unrecorded were likely present. The donor tested CMV seropositive, placing the donor among the 289 seropositive members of the cohort. A peripheral blood sample was collected from each donor, and TCR beta sequencing was performed on peripheral blood mononuclear cells. Genomic DNA extraction from the blood cell samples was performed with the Qiagen DNeasy Blood Extraction Kit. Library method: the immunoSEQ multiplex PCR assay. A mixture of 60 forward primers for TCR Vbeta segments and 13 reverse primers for TCR Jbeta segments was used in the multiplex PCR. The CDR3 region of rearranged TCR beta genes was amplified from genomic DNA with a multiplex PCR assay. The amplified TCR beta libraries were sequenced on the Illumina HiSeq System as 87-base-pair reads. Per the source publication's procedure: A later analysis tallied around 82 million unique TCR beta chains across the roughly 610 repertoires, and around 10 million of those chains were shared by two or more donors. To remove PCR and sequencing errors, raw reads were error-corrected and collapsed into unique sequences using a nearest-neighbor algorithm that merged closely related sequences. V, D and J gene segments were assigned by aligning CDR3 sequences to IMGT reference sequences. For a sequence to be retained, at least a six-nucleotide match to both a V gene segment and a J gene segment was required. A rearrangement was called productive if the CDR3 had no stop codons and remained in frame with V and J, and every other rearrangement was called non-productive. Following IMGT convention, CDR3 was defined as the stretch from the second conserved V-encoded cysteine to the conserved J-encoded phenylalanine. Sequences without an unambiguous match to a single V gene segment were excluded from the earlier analysis of about 600 of the donors. An earlier analysis of 500 to 700 of the donors classified V segments as functional when productive rearrangements were above 56.7% and as segregating when the standard deviation between donors was above 5%. To diagnose cytomegalovirus status from the catalog of TCR beta chain sequences, a statistical classification framework was built. In a later analysis, TCR nucleotide sequences were compared against IMGT/GENE-DB human TR gene sequences so that V and J genes could be assigned. The TCRdist pipeline was used in a later analysis to assign CDR3 sequences and most-parsimonious VDJ recombination scenarios. In a later analysis, each TCR beta chain was defined by its CDR3 amino acid sequence together with its V-gene family, and reads lacking a unique V-gene family were excluded. As a way to deal with suspected cross-contamination and a sequencing artifact, a later analysis dropped nearly 600 nucleotide sequences that were highly shared and had low generation probability. For each public chain, a later analysis derived a clonal expansion index from normalized ranks of inferred template counts within each repertoire. Generation probabilities in a later analysis came from a VDJ recombination model fitted to out-of-frame rearrangements, and those results were checked against IGoR. In a later analysis, TCR-TCR, TCR-HLA and TCR-CMV co-occurrence was scored with hypergeometric tests, and a repertoire-size bias correction was applied to TCR pairs. A later analysis estimated false discovery rates by permuting HLA or CMV assignments 20 times. In a later analysis, co-occurring TCRs were grouped with DBSCAN, and TCRdist sequence similarity was added when clustering was performed within HLA-allele-positive subsets. Repertoires with fewer than 30,000 or more than 120,000 public chains, plus five repertoires with anomalous nucleotide sharing, were excluded from co-occurrence clustering. TCRdb provides this immuneACCESS table in a form limited to in-frame rearrangements. Some clones are lacking; in checked studies, under half of them reflect an unresolved V gene, and why the rest are absent is not known. V and J calls plus clone size are reproduced from that table; the DNA served to infer D and trimming. Present in this sample are about 160,000 clones, roughly 80% of which were seen just once. Jointly, the top ten make up approximately 7% of the sample.

The full study reports these points: CMV serostatus was the only immune exposure information available for the cohort. Most TCR sequences were observed very rarely across donors, whereas some public TCRs were present in many individuals. Several of the top co-occurrence clusters appeared to be linked to parvovirus B19, influenza, CMV and Epstein-Barr virus, according to a later analysis. A few of the identified cytomegalovirus-associated TCR beta chains were confirmed in vitro to be specific for cytomegalovirus antigens. Linkage disequilibrium might explain the correlated functional status among segregating V segments, but an unknown experimental factor could not be excluded. An earlier analysis of some 590 of the donors showed that most TCR beta V segments appeared in productive rearrangements either about 87% or about 30% of the time, which broadly matched IMGT annotations. In a later analysis, HLA-associated TCR beta chains were found to be more clonally expanded and to have lower generation probabilities than equally common non-associated chains. In this cohort, only TCR beta chains were sequenced, and detectable features were limited by the absence of alpha or paired-chain data. It was suggested by the authors that the approach could potentially be generalized to other disease states and immunological phenotypes. According to a later genetic analysis, donors in an Asian-associated ancestry cluster had fewer N-insertions in productive TCRs than the roughly 670-donor mean. A later analysis associated about 17,000 TCR beta sequences with specific HLA alleles at a false discovery rate of 0.05. A later analysis found that most CMV-associated TCR beta chains appeared HLA-restricted, with HLA associations seemingly driven largely by CMV exposure. Strong co-occurrence of HLA alleles, especially DR and DQ, made assigning TCR associations to individual alleles difficult. The classifier was reported to diagnose cytomegalovirus status with high specificity and sensitivity in both the original cohort and the validation cohort. Roughly 15 rarely observed V segments, including chromosome 9 orphons, were excluded from the earlier analysis of some 590 of the donors because counts were too low. HLA typing was unavailable for some donors at each locus, so association tests used only the typed subset. A later analysis found that TCR association rates varied across HLA loci, with DRB1 alleles showing the most associated TCRs and HLA-C alleles the fewest. In the study, around 150 TCR beta chains were listed as associated with cytomegalovirus. Presence/absence analyses assumed roughly uniform sequencing depth across donors, an assumption that may not hold. In a later genetic analysis, a missense DCLRE1C variant was associated with V-gene and J-gene trimming of TCR beta chains, and the association was replicated in an independent cohort. The 87-base-pair reads could not distinguish some IMGT-functional V segments, including TRBV6-2 and TRBV6-3, so those segments were excluded. A group of highly shared sequence variants was considered likely to be a technical artifact of the sequencing pipeline. A further reported finding was that TCR beta sequences accurately predicted the HLA-A and HLA-B alleles for most subjects in the first cohort.

A word on this clone: Its antigen specificity is not known. No per-base quality is available; no much larger clone lies one base away.

The receptor's source is a woman in her twenties or thirties in good health and CMV-seropositive. The sample comprised PBMCs. The chain employs TRBV5-4 and TRBJ2-5; TRBD1 aligns with 10 central bases. The DNA sequence is TGTGCCAGCAGCTTGGGGTTGGGGACAGGGGAAGAGACCCAGTACTTC. Its product reads: CASSLGLGTGEETQYF.